This T cell receptor (beta chain) was retrieved from a study of T cell responses to AZD1222 COVID-19 vaccine. V was cut by 2 bases and J by 9 bases, with 18 bases left in between. Germline V gene data show CDR1 as SGDLS and CDR2 as YYNGEE. The CDR3 is 15 amino acids. Repertoires were generated with immunoSEQ multiplex PCR, while TCRdb's copy carries only in-frame clones and drops some. The table has more than 100,000 clones, 92% seen once; the top ten hold 14%. The chain links TRBV9 to TRBJ2-1; possible D gene TRBD1, 7 bases. This clonotype was sampled from an adult in good health. The sequencing here drew on peripheral blood, taken on day 0 of AZD1222 vaccination. CDR3 coding DNA: TGTGCCAGCAGCGTCGACGATTACAGGGGAGGTGAGCAGTTCTTC. Amino acids: CASSVDDYRGGEQFF.